The 17 T cell receptor beta chains in this list originate from one sample, sequenced in a study of T-cell memory formation after mild COVID-19. TCRdb re-analysed the 5' RACE reads in MiXCR, keeping a single row per CDR3 protein. The sample carries 580,000 or so distinct CDR3 sequences, 15% to 20% recorded once. Material for sequencing was PBMCs or a T cell subset sorted from them (not recorded which). The receptors were sampled from an adult woman who had mild COVID-19 (a few samples of this study predate the infection). Cell type and time point are not known.

The chain is built from TRBV10-3 and TRBJ2-6, with TRBD2 matching 9 bases. The CDR3 spans 17 residues. In germline, CDR1 is ENHRY, CDR2 SYGVKD. V was pared by 4 bases and J by 0 bases, with 4 bases of the junction left unmatched. This CDR3 is CAISAAGGNSGANVLTF. CDR3 DNA: TGTGCCATCAGTGCAGCGGGAGGCAACTCTGGGGCCAACGTCCTGACTTTC.

The chain joins TRBV5-1 to TRBJ2-1, with D hard to call. This CDR3 contains 18 residues. With 1 base removed from V and 1 base from J, the gap between germline ends came to 18 bases. Germline CDR1 and CDR2: SGHRS and YFSETQ. The CDR3 reads CASSLSISLDVSYNEQFF. CDR3 nucleotide sequence: TGCGCCAGCAGCTTGAGCATCTCCCTGGACGTGTCCTACAATGAGCAGTTCTTC. Together with reference TRBV5-1 and TRBJ2-1, the CDR3 gives the full variable domain: KAGVTQTPRYLIKTRGQQVTLSCSPISGHRSVSWYQQTPGQGLQFLFEYFSETQRNKGNFPGRFSGRQFSNSRSEMNVSTLELGDSALYLCASSLSISLDVSYNEQFFGPGTRLTVL.

This chain links TRBV9 with TRBJ2-7; no clear D gene. The CDR3 consists of 14 residues. V lost 4 bases to trimming and J lost 3 bases, with 14 bases between them. The germline CDR1 and CDR2 sequences are SGDLS and YYNGEE. CDR3 amino acids: CASSLDGRDYEQYF. The CDR3 bases are TGTGCCAGCAGCCTGGACGGAAGGGACTACGAGCAGTACTTC.

The chain has TRBV9 and TRBJ2-7; 9 nucleotides match TRBD1. Germline values: CDR1 SGDLS, CDR2 YYNGEE. The CDR3 has 15 amino acids. Losses at the gene ends were 3 bases for V and 1 base for J; bases not matched to a gene: 5. The CDR3 sequence: CASSAGQGRSYEQYF. The CDR3 nucleotides read TGTGCCAGCAGCGCCGGACAGGGGCGATCCTACGAGCAGTACTTC.

The chain employs TRBV30 and TRBJ2-1; 7 nucleotides align to TRBD2. There are 14 residues in the CDR3. CDR1 is GTSNPN, CDR2 SVGIG, per germline (reference sequence). After removal of 8 bases from V and 7 bases from J, the junction contained 14 bases not matched to a gene. This chain's CDR3 is CAGTVGGSENEQFF. DNA of the CDR3: TGTGCCGGGACCGTTGGCGGGAGCGAGAATGAGCAGTTCTTC.

The rearrangement joins TRBV7-3 to TRBJ2-7; 8 positions match TRBD1. From germline, CDR1 is SGHTA and CDR2 FQGTGA. The CDR3 extends over 15 amino acids. The trim removed 2 bases at V and 5 bases at J, leaving 8 bases unmatched. This CDR3 reads CASSLGDRTWDEQYF. The CDR3 DNA is TGTGCCAGCAGCTTAGGGGACAGGACCTGGGACGAGCAGTACTTC.

V usage is TRBV20-1 and J usage is TRBJ1-4; possible D gene TRBD1, 5 bases. The CDR3 is 20 residues long. The ends were cut back, 0 bases at V and 4 bases at J, with 27 bases in the middle. CDR1 is DFQATT and CDR2 is SNEGSKA in the germline V gene (reference sequence). CDR3 sequence: CSARDGGAPALPPHNEKLFF. In nucleotides, the CDR3 is TGCAGTGCTAGAGATGGAGGGGCCCCCGCCCTACCCCCCCATAATGAAAAACTGTTTTTT.

This clonotype was counted only a few times. The rearrangement links TRBV14 to TRBJ1-3, with D unclear. Germline V gene sequence: CDR1 SGHDN, CDR2 FVKESK. V was pared by 4 bases and J by 0 bases, with 16 bases between. The CDR3 has 17 amino acids. The CDR3 sequence is CASSPLYGEHSGNTIYF. The CDR3 DNA is TGTGCCAGCAGCCCACTGTATGGGGAACACTCTGGAAACACCATATATTTT.

The rearrangement uses TRBV24-1 and TRBJ1-2, with 9 bases aligning to TRBD1. There are 12 residues in the CDR3. Germline V lookup: CDR1 KGHDR, CDR2 SFDVKD. V shed 6 bases and J 8 bases; nucleotides not matched to a gene: 3. The CDR3 loop is CATSRTGDGYTF. CDR3 nucleotide sequence: TGTGCCACCAGTAGGACAGGGGACGGCTACACCTTC.

Only a few counts were recorded for this clonotype. The genes are TRBV7-9 and TRBJ2-5; 11 bases are shared with TRBD2. The junction had 3 bases not matched to a gene; V was cut back by 3 bases and J by 0 bases. The germline V gene has CDR1 SEHNR and CDR2 FQNEAQ (reference sequence). The CDR3 length is 16 residues. CDR3 loop: CASSFRLAGNQETQYF. CDR3 nucleotide sequence: TGTGCCAGCAGCTTCCGACTAGCGGGGAACCAAGAGACCCAGTACTTC.

In this sample, this clonotype turned up a few times. The junction does not match germline at one end; this may be a read error. This chain connects TRBV29-1 to TRBJ2-3; D is ambiguous. CDR1 is SQVTM, CDR2 ANQGSEA, per germline. The CDR3 runs 13 residues. CDR3 in amino acids: CSIDDQFTDTQYF. The CDR3 DNA reads TGCAGCATTGACGACCAGTTCACAGATACGCAGTATTTT.

The chain uses TRBV6-2 or TRBV6-3 and TRBJ2-7; D perhaps matches TRBD2 (5 bases). This CDR3 is 14 amino acids long. V lost 2 bases and J lost 1, with 9 bases in between. Germline V CDR1 and CDR2: MNHEY, SVGEGT. This CDR3 is CASSYSWESYEQYF. The CDR3 DNA reads TGTGCCAGCAGTTACAGCTGGGAGTCCTACGAGCAGTACTTC.

This clonotype was counted only a few times. This chain uses TRBV30 with TRBJ1-6, with D unresolved. The germline V and J ends were trimmed by 4 bases and 7 bases, with 11 bases remaining between them. CDR1 is GTSNPN and CDR2 is SVGIG in the germline V gene (reference sequence). The CDR3 sequence is 13 residues long. The chain's CDR3 is CAWTDGLNSPLHF. The CDR3 coding sequence is TGTGCCTGGACGGACGGACTAAATTCACCCCTCCACTTT.

This chain links TRBV10-3 with TRBJ2-1, with D possibly TRBD2 on 6 matching bases. Germline V gene data show CDR1 as ENHRY and CDR2 as SYGVKD. The V gene lost 6 bases and the J gene lost 10 bases, with 13 bases spanning the gap. The CDR3 is 12 amino acids. In DNA, the CDR3 is TGTGCCATCAGCGGGGCCGGGGGAGAGCAGTTCTTC. Encoded protein: CAISGAGGEQFF.

This clonotype has more than one count but fewer than ten. The chain is built from TRBV5-1 and TRBJ1-1; the D is unclear. This CDR3 has 15 residues. CDR1 and CDR2 (germline): SGHRS, YFSETQ. V was shortened by 4 bases and J by 1 base, with 14 bases between the two germline ends. The DNA for the CDR3 is TGCGCCAGCAGCCTTAAGGTCGCGGCGAACACTGAAGCTTTCTTT. It is translated as CASSLKVAANTEAFF. The variable domain in full, completed from reference TRBV5-1 and TRBJ1-1, reads KAGVTQTPRYLIKTRGQQVTLSCSPISGHRSVSWYQQTPGQGLQFLFEYFSETQRNKGNFPGRFSGRQFSNSRSEMNVSTLELGDSALYLCASSLKVAANTEAFFGQGTRLTVV.

The chain carries TRBV4-3 and TRBJ1-2; no firm D call. The CDR3 contains 16 residues. V shed 0 bases and J shed 2 bases, with 13 bases lying between them. In germline, CDR1 is LGHNA, CDR2 YSLEER. The CDR3 region is CASSQDQASTNYGYTF. For the CDR3, the DNA is TGCGCCAGCAGCCAAGATCAGGCCAGCACAAACTATGGCTACACCTTC.

The chain has TRBV12-3 or TRBV12-4 and TRBJ2-5; D uncertain. V dropped 5 bases and J dropped 2 bases, with 12 bases sitting between them. This CDR3 spans 14 amino acids. The CDR3 DNA reads as TGTGCCAGCAGTCCCTTCTGGGGACAAGAGACCCAGTACTTC. This sequence encodes CASSPFWGQETQYF.